The 5 T cell receptor beta chains below come from one sample, sequenced in a study of human T cells and chemical hapten exposure. One entry per CDR3 protein, called by TCRdb with MiXCR from the RACE reads. Of about 110,000 distinct CDR3 sequences in the sample, 12% are singletons; the top ten hold around 1.7%. Specified time point: pre-sensitization, week 0. Treatment in this sample: therapeutic diphenylcyclopropenone sensitization with weekly scalp DPC. The source material was whole blood, sampled in connection with sensitization to the hapten diphenylcyclopropenone (DPC). Receptors originate from a woman aged 50 to 65 with alopecia areata. Some clones in this sample may be carry-over from other donors' samples.

This clonotype came up a few times. Here the CDR3 reads CASSLPRSGMVDEQFF. CDR3 DNA: TGCGCCAGCAGCTTGCCCCGGAGCGGGATGGTGGATGAGCAGTTCTTC. The J gene is TRBJ2-1, the V gene TRBV5-1; 7 nucleotides line up with TRBD2. CDR3 length: 16 residues. Germline trimming cut 1 base from V and 8 bases from J; bases unmatched to any gene: 12. Germline-derived CDR1 and CDR2 are SGHRS and YFSETQ.

The chain links TRBV7-9 to TRBJ2-4; D unclear. CDR1 and CDR2 (germline): SEHNR, FQNEAQ (reference sequence). The V and J ends lost 5 bases and 2 bases respectively, with 10 bases between them. The CDR3 has 14 amino acids. The CDR3, as DNA: TGTGCCAGCAGCCTCCTAAGGTCCAAAAACATTCAGTACTTC. Protein sequence: CASSLLRSKNIQYF.

The rearrangement joins TRBV6-1 to TRBJ2-7; D is unclear. Per germline, CDR1 MNHNS and CDR2 SASEGT. This CDR3 has 14 residues. Trimming left V 1 base short and J 2 bases short, with 9 bases between. CDR3 sequence: CASSEESRAYEQYF. CDR3 nucleotides: TGTGCCAGCAGTGAAGAAAGCAGAGCCTACGAGCAGTACTTC.

This chain connects TRBV9 to TRBJ2-7; 10 bases match TRBD2. The germline V gene has CDR1 SGDLS and CDR2 YYNGEE. The CDR3 covers 14 residues. V lost 4 bases, J lost 6 bases, and 7 bases stayed unmatched. The CDR3 nucleotides read TGTGCCAGCAGCTCGGGGACTAGCGTTGGCGAGCAGTACTTC. Residues: CASSSGTSVGEQYF. The full variable domain, in which reference TRBV9 and TRBJ2-7 provide the parts outside the CDR3, is DSGVTQTPKHLITATGQRVTLRCSPRSGDLSVYWYQQSLDQGLQFLIQYYNGEERAKGNILERFSAQQFPDLHSELNLSSLELGDSALYFCASSSGTSVGEQYFGPGTRLTVT.

V is TRBV4-3 and J is TRBJ1-4; D might be TRBD1 (5 bases). Trimming took 0 bases from V and 0 from J, leaving 8 bases between them. This CDR3 has 16 amino acids. The germline V gene has CDR1 LGHNA and CDR2 YSLEER. The CDR3 nucleotides read TGCGCCAGCAGCCAAGATGGGGACGCAACTAATGAAAAACTGTTTTTT. This encodes CASSQDGDATNEKLFF.